The 5 T cell receptor beta chains reported below all come from one sample, sequenced in a study of blood T cells in healthy people across ages. A sample-barcoded 5' primer and a J-beta primer mix were used in a second PCR of about 6 to 12 cycles. TCRdb reprocessed the 5' RACE reads with MiXCR, giving one entry per CDR3 protein. The data hold approximately 940,000 distinct CDR3 sequences, with under 50% observed a single time. Sequenced sample: blood. The origin of the receptors is a man aged 30 to 39 in good health.

V and J are TRBV20-1 and TRBJ2-4; 8 nucleotides align to TRBD2. The J call is uncertain, as TRBJ2-5 better fits the DNA end. The length of the CDR3 is 15 residues. Per the germline V gene, CDR1 is DFQATT and CDR2 is SNEGSKA (reference sequence). The CDR3 sequence is CSARDPTGLGETQYF. The CDR3 nucleotides read TGCAGTGCTAGAGATCCGACGGGACTAGGAGAGACCCAGTACTTC.

A single count supports this clonotype. This chain connects TRBV27 to TRBJ2-5; 8 positions agree with TRBD2. V shed 0 bases and J 11 bases; nucleotides not matched to a gene: 8. This CDR3 has 14 amino acids. From germline, CDR1 is MNHEY and CDR2 SMNVEV (reference sequence). The CDR3 DNA sequence: TGTGCCAGCAGTTTATCGATTTCCGGGGGGGAGCAGTACTTC. It encodes CASSLSISGGEQYF.

The V and J genes are TRBV6-2 or TRBV6-3 and TRBJ2-3, with D hard to call. This CDR3 is built from 15 residues. The germline V gene has CDR1 MNHEY and CDR2 SVGEGT. Trimming stripped 7 bases from V and 8 bases from J, with 22 bases between. CDR3 loop: CASNLLGNPVSTQYF. Written as DNA, the CDR3 is TGTGCCAGCAATTTACTTGGGAACCCTGTCAGTACGCAGTATTTT.

In its sample, this clonotype was seen a few times. This chain links TRBV9 with TRBJ1-5; D gene unclear. V lost 0 bases and J lost 7, with 14 bases in between. This CDR3 region has 15 residues. CDR1 and CDR2 (germline): SGDLS, YYNGEE. CDR3 protein: CASSVDAGLRQPQHF. The CDR3 bases are TGTGCCAGCAGCGTAGACGCGGGCTTGCGGCAGCCCCAGCATTTT.

The chain is built from TRBV3-1 and TRBJ2-2, with 10 positions matching TRBD1. The CDR3 is 14 amino acids. CDR1 LGHDT and CDR2 YNNKEL come from the germline V gene (reference sequence). Trimming took 6 bases from V and 9 from J; bases not matched to a gene: 7. The CDR3 DNA reads as TGTGCCAGCAGTAGTGACAGGGGGCCATGGGAGCTGTTTTTT. Translated, it gives CASSSDRGPWELFF.